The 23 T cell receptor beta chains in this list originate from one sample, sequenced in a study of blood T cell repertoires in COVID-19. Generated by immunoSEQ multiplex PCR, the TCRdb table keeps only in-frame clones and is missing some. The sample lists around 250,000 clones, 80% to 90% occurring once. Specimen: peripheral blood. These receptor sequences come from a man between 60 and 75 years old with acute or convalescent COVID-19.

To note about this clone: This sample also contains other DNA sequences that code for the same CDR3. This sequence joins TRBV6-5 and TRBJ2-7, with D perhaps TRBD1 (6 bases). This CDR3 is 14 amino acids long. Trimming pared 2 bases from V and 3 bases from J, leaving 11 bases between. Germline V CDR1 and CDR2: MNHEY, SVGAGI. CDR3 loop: CASSYGQGNYEQYF. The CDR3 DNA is TGTGCCAGCAGTTACGGTCAGGGGAACTACGAGCAGTACTTC.

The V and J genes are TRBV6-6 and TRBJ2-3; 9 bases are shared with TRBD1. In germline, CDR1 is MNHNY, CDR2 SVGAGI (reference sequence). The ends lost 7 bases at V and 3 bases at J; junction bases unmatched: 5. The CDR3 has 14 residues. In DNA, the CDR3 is TGTGCCAGCATACGGACAGGGGCAACAGATACGCAGTATTTT. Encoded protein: CASIRTGATDTQYF.

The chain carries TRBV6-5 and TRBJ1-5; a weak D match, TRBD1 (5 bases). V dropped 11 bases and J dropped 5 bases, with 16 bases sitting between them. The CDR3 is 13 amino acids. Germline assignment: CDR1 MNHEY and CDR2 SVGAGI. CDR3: CAGRAGKDQPQHF. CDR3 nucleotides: TGTGCCGGAAGGGCAGGGAAGGATCAGCCCCAGCATTTT.

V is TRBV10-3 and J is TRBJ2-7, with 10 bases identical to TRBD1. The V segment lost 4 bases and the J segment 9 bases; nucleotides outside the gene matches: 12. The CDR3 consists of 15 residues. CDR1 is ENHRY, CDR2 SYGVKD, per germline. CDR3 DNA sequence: TGTGCCATCAGTGCGCCGGGACAGGGGAGCCGTGGGCAGTACTTC. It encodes CAISAPGQGSRGQYF.

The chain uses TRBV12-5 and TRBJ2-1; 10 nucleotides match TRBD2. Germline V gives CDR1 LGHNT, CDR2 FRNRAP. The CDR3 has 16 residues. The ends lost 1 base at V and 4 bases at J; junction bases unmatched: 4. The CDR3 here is CASGLGAGGLYNEQFF. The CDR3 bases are TGTGCTAGTGGTTTGGGAGCGGGGGGGCTTTACAATGAGCAGTTCTTC.

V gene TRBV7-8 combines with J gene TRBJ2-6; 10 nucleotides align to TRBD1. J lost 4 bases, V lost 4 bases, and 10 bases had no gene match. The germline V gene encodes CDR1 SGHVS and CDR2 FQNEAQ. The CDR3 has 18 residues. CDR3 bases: TGTGCCAGCAGCTCCCGTCCCGGGACAGGGGCCGGGGCCAACGTCCTGACTTTC. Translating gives CASSSRPGTGAGANVLTF.

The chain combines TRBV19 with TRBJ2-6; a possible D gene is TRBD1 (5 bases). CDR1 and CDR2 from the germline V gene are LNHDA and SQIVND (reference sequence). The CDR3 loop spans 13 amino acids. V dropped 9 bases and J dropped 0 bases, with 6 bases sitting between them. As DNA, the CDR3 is TGTGCCAGCGACAGCTCTGGGGCCAACGTCCTGACTTTC. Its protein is CASDSSGANVLTF.

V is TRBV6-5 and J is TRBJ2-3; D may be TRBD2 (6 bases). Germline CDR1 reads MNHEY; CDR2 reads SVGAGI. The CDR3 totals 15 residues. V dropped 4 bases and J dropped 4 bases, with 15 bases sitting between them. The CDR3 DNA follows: TGTGCCAGCAGTTCCACGGGAGTTCGGTCAGATACGCAGTATTTT. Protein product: CASSSTGVRSDTQYF.

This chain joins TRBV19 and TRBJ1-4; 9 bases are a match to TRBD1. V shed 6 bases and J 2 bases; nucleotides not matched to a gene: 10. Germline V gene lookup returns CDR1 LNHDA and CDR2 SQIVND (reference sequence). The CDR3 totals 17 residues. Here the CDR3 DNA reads TGTGCCAGTAGCATGGACAGGGGAGCGGAGACTAATGAAAAACTGTTTTTT. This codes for CASSMDRGAETNEKLFF.

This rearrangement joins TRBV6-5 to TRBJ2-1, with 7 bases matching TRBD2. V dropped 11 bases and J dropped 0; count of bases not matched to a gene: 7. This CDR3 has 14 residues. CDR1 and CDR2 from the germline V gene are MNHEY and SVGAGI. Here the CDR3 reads CAAQSGGSYNEQFF. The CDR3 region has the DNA TGTGCCGCCCAGTCGGGGGGCTCCTACAATGAGCAGTTCTTC.

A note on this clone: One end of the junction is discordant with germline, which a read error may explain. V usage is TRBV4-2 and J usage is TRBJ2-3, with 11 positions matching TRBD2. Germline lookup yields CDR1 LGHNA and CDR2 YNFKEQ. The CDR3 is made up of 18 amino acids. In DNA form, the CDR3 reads TGTGCCAGCCGCCAGGGACTAGCGGACCCGCCCCCCACAGATACGCAGTATTTT. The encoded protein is CASRQGLADPPPTDTQYF.

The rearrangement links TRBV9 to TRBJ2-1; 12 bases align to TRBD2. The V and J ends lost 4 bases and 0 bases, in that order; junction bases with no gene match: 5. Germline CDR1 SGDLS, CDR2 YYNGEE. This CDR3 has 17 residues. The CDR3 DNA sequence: TGTGCCAGCAGCATCGGACTAGCGGGATCCTCCTACAATGAGCAGTTCTTC. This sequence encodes CASSIGLAGSSYNEQFF.

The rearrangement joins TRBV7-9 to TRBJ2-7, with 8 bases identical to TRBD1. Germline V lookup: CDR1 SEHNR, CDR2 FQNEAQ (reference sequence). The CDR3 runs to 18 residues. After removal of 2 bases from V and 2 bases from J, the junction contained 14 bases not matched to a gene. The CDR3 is CASSLPSRRPGQAYEQYF. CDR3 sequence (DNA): TGTGCCAGCAGCTTACCCTCTCGTCGACCGGGACAGGCCTACGAGCAGTACTTC.

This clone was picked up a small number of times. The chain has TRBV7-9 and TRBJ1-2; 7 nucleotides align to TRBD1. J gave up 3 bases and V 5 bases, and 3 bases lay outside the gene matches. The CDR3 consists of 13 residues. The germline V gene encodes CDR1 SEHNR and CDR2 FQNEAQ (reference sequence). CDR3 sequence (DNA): TGTGCCAGCAGCCGAACAGGGGACTATGGCTACACCTTC. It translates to CASSRTGDYGYTF.

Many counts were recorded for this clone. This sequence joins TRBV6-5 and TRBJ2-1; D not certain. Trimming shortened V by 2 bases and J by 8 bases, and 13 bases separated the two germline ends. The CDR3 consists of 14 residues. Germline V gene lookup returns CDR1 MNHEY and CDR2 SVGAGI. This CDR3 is CASSYHISPHEQFF. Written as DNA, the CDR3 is TGTGCCAGCAGTTACCATATTAGCCCCCATGAGCAGTTCTTC.

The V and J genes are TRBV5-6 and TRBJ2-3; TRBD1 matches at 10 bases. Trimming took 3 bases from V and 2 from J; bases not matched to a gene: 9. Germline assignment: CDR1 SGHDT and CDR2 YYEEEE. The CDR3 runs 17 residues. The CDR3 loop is CASSSNLGQGITDTQYF. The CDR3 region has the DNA TGTGCCAGCAGCTCCAACCTGGGACAGGGGATCACAGATACGCAGTATTTT.

The CDR3 is CASSLLFHGRGDTQYF. CDR3 coding DNA: TGTGCCAGCAGTTTATTGTTCCACGGGAGGGGTGATACGCAGTATTTT. The chain recombines TRBV27 with TRBJ2-3; 8 positions match TRBD2. Losses at the gene ends were 1 base for V and 6 bases for J; bases not matched to a gene: 9. The length of the CDR3 is 16 residues. Germline CDR1 and CDR2: MNHEY and SMNVEV (reference sequence).

This CDR3 reads CAWSVRQGQQFF. CDR3 DNA sequence: TGTGCCTGGAGTGTAAGACAGGGGCAGCAGTTCTTC. This chain connects TRBV30 to TRBJ2-1, with 8 bases that match TRBD1. The germline V gene has CDR1 GTSNPN and CDR2 SVGIG (reference sequence). The CDR3 consists of 12 residues. V lost 0 bases to trimming and J lost 11 bases; unmatched junction nucleotides: 3.

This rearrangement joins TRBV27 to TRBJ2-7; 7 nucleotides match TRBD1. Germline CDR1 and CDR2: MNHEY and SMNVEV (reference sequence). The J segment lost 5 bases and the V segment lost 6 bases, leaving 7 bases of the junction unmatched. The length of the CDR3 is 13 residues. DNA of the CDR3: TGTGCCAGCAGAAAACAGGGGCTAAACGAGCAGTACTTC. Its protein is CASRKQGLNEQYF.

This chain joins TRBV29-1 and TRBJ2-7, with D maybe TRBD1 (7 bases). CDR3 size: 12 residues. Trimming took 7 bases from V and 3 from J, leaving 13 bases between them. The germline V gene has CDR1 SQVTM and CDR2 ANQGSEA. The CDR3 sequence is CSAAGQFYEQYF. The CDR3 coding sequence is TGCAGCGCCGCGGGACAGTTCTACGAGCAGTACTTC.

CDR3: CASVAGSSYNEQFF. In DNA, the CDR3 is TGTGCCAGTGTAGCGGGAAGCTCCTACAATGAGCAGTTCTTC. The chain couples TRBV6-6 to TRBJ2-1; 8 nucleotides line up with TRBD2. CDR1 MNHNY and CDR2 SVGAGI come from the germline V gene (reference sequence). The CDR3 spans 14 residues. The V gene end was trimmed by 9 bases and the J gene end by 0 bases; junction bases not matched to a gene: 4.

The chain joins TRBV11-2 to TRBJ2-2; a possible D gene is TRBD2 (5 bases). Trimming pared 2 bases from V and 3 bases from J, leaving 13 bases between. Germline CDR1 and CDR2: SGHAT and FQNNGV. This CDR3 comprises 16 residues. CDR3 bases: TGTGCCAGCAGCTTACGAGGTGGGGAGTACACCGGGGAGCTGTTTTTT. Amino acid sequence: CASSLRGGEYTGELFF. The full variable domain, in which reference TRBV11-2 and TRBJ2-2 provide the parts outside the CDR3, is EAGVAQSPRYKIIEKRQSVAFWCNPISGHATLYWYQQILGQGPKLLIQFQNNGVVDDSQLPKDRFSAERLKGVDSTLKIQPAKLEDSAVYLCASSLRGGEYTGELFFGEGSRLTVL.

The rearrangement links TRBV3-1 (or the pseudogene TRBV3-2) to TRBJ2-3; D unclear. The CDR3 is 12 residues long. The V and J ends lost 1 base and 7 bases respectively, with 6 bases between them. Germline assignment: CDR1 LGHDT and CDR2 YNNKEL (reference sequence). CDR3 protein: CASSQASYTQYF. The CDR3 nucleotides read TGTGCCAGCAGCCAAGCGTCGTATACGCAGTATTTT.